This is a list of T cell receptor beta chains from one sample in a study of cytomegalovirus exposure and HLA in healthy donors. The protocol was immunoSEQ multiplex PCR, while the TCRdb copy is restricted to in-frame clones and leaves out a portion. The sample includes tens of thousands of clones, more than 70% of them seen just once. The sequenced sample was PBMCs. These receptors came from a woman aged 40 to 50 in good health and CMV-seropositive. Each CDR3 is given with its conserved first and last residue. D genes are given only for firm matches. Expanded clones get a size class; other rows say once, few or many, or leave the size out.

J gene,clone size,V gene,D gene,CDR3 protein,CDR3 DNA
TRBJ1-3,NA,TRBV27,NA,CASSSLTQGRGNTIYF,TGTGCCAGCAGTTCATTGACTCAGGGGAGAGGGAACACCATATATTTT
TRBJ1-5,once,TRBV9,NA,CASSAGPQGGQPQHF,TGTGCCAGCAGCGCCGGGCCTCAGGGAGGTCAGCCCCAGCATTTT
TRBJ2-7,NA,TRBV2,TRBD1,CASSARQGRSYEQYF,TGTGCCAGCAGTGCAAGACAGGGTAGGTCCTACGAGCAGTACTTC
TRBJ2-1,NA,TRBV19,NA,CASSRGGYSYDNEQFF,TGTGCCAGTAGTAGAGGGGGATACTCGTACGACAATGAGCAGTTCTTC
TRBJ1-2,NA,TRBV25-1,NA,CASSEYRGESFYGYTF,TGTGCCAGCAGTGAATATCGGGGAGAATCCTTTTATGGCTACACCTTC
TRBJ1-2,NA,TRBV9,NA,CASSVQADSPYGYTF,TGTGCCAGCAGCGTCCAAGCAGACAGCCCCTATGGCTACACCTTC
TRBJ1-6,NA,TRBV15,TRBD1,CATSSPGTGGFGSPLHF,TGTGCCACCAGCTCCCCCGGGACAGGGGGCTTCGGATCACCCCTCCACTTT
TRBJ1-2,NA,TRBV4-3,NA,CASSQQTGIGYGYTF,TGCGCCAGCAGCCAACAAACAGGGATCGGCTATGGCTACACCTTC
TRBJ2-2,NA,TRBV9,TRBD2,CASSVAPSGGASTGELFF,TGTGCCAGCAGCGTAGCTCCTAGCGGGGGGGCGAGCACCGGGGAGCTGTTTTTT
TRBJ2-7,NA,TRBV5-1,NA,CASSLGRVGYEQYF,TGCGCCAGCAGCTTGGGCAGGGTGGGCTACGAGCAGTACTTC
TRBJ2-1,NA,TRBV5-6,NA,CASSLGGADEQFF,TGTGCCAGCAGCTTGGGGGGAGCAGATGAGCAGTTCTTC
TRBJ1-1,NA,TRBV7-9,NA,CASSLQGNTEAFF,TGTGCCAGCAGCTTACAGGGGAATACTGAAGCTTTCTTT
TRBJ1-5,once,TRBV6-1,NA,CASREEEFGNQPQHF,TGTGCCAGCAGAGAGGAGGAGTTTGGCAATCAGCCCCAGCATTTT
TRBJ1-1,NA,TRBV5-1,TRBD1,CASSRQGPANTEAFF,TGCGCCAGCAGTCGACAGGGTCCGGCCAACACTGAAGCTTTCTTT
TRBJ2-7,NA,TRBV6-6,TRBD1,CASRRDRGHEQYF,TGTGCCAGCAGGAGGGACAGGGGTCACGAGCAGTACTTC
TRBJ2-7,NA,TRBV5-1,TRBD1,CASSFGQGSHEQYF,TGCGCCAGCAGCTTTGGACAGGGGAGCCACGAGCAGTACTTC